This T cell receptor (beta chain) was obtained from a study of T cell responses to AZD1222 COVID-19 vaccine. Details on this clone: Its antigen is undetermined.

The repertoire was sequenced with immunoSEQ multiplex PCR; TCRdb's copy has only in-frame clones and lacks some. The table lists about 17,000 clones, about three quarters of them singletons. Second doses at about 4 or about 12 weeks were pooled. V dropped 0 bases and J dropped 4 bases, with 12 bases sitting between them. CDR1 and CDR2 from the germline V gene are MGHRA and YSYEKL. The CDR3 has 15 amino acids. Findings and caveats of the study: Clonal diversity may have been underestimated, and the donors were mostly white British, with more females than males. Breadth and depth of Spike-specific TCRs rose after two AZD1222 doses. Seropositive at baseline were only a handful of AZD1222 recipients.

The receptor's source is an adult who received the AZD1222 COVID-19 vaccine. The sequences come from peripheral blood, collected 28 days after the second AZD1222 dose. The chain couples TRBV4-1 to TRBJ1-2, with a weak D call TRBD1 (5 bases). The CDR3 bases are TGCGCCAGCAGCCAAGACAGACAGTCAAGCTATGGCTACACCTTC. The encoded protein is CASSQDRQSSYGYTF.